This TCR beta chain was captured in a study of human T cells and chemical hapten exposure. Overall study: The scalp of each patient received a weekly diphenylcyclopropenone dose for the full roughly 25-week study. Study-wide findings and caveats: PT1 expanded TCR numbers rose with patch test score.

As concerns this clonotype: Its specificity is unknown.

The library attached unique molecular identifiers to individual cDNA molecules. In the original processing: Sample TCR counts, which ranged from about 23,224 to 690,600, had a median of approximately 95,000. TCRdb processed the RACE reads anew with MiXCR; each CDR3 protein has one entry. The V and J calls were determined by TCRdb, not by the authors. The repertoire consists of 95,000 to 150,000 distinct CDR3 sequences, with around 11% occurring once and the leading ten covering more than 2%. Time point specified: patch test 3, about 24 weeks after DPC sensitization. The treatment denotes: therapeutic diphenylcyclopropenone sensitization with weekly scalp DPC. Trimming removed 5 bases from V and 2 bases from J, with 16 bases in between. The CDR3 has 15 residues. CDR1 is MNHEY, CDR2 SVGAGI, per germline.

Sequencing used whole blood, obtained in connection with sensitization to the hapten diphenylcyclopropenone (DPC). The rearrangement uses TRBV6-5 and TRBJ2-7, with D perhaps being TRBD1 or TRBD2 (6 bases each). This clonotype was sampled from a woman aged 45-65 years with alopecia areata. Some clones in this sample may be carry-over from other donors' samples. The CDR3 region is CASSPRGERAYEQYF. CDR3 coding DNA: TGTGCCAGCAGTCCAAGGGGGGAGAGGGCCTACGAGCAGTACTTC.